This T cell receptor (beta chain) was sequenced in a study of blood T cell repertoires in COVID-19. Overall study context: Sample material is recorded as cDNA or gDNA derived from T cells, B-cell-depleted T cells, or PBMCs.

The ends were cut back, 5 bases at V and 4 bases at J, with 11 bases in the middle. This CDR3 spans 14 amino acids. Germline V gene sequence: CDR1 PRHDT, CDR2 FYEKMQ (reference sequence). The study counted Cohort 3 donors as recovered given two negative PCRs, clearance, or symptom resolution. Clones were read by immunoSEQ multiplex PCR, and TCRdb kept only the in-frame ones, dropping some. Among fewer than 500,000 clones listed, roughly 87% were seen once. The TCR originated in a woman aged 18-30 years who had recovered from COVID-19. Sequencing was done on a sample of PBMCs or T cells enriched from blood (not recorded which). This chain joins TRBV13 and TRBJ1-4; tentative D call: TRBD1 (6 bases). For the CDR3, the DNA is TGTGCCAGCAGCGAAAGGGGACATAATGAAAAACTGTTTTTT. Translating it yields CASSERGHNEKLFF.